The next 9 T cell receptor beta chains were all read from a single sample in a study of shared clonotypes between healthy human individuals. Measured with immunoSEQ multiplex PCR; TCRdb has only the in-frame clones, and not every one. The table shows just over 2,000,000 clones, with about 95% occurring only once. In the naive CD8 group, cells lacked CD45RO and were positively selected for CCR7, so terminally differentiated effector memory CD45RA+ cells were left out. The sequenced material came from naive CD8+ T cells sorted from blood. The receptors derive from a man between 18 and 29 years old in good health.

The J gene is TRBJ2-5, the V gene TRBV7-8; perhaps TRBD1 as D (5 bases). This CDR3 has 13 residues. The V and J ends lost 4 bases and 1 base respectively, with 7 bases between them. Per germline, CDR1 SGHVS and CDR2 FQNEAQ. In DNA form, the CDR3 reads TGTGCCAGCAGCTCCCAGGGCCAAGAGACCCAGTACTTC. Translation gives CASSSQGQETQYF.

A remark on this clone: Different DNA sequences within this sample yield the same CDR3. This rearrangement joins TRBV27 to TRBJ1-1; D remains unclear. Germline V gene data show CDR1 as MNHEY and CDR2 as SMNVEV (reference sequence). V dropped 2 bases and J dropped 2 bases, with 6 bases sitting between them. CDR3 size: 13 residues. CDR3 region: CASSLVGNTEAFF. The DNA for the CDR3 is TGTGCCAGCAGTTTAGTCGGCAACACTGAAGCTTTCTTT.

The rearrangement uses TRBV6-5 and TRBJ1-1; the match to TRBD1 covers 8 bases. The CDR3 has 15 amino acids. Germline V lookup: CDR1 MNHEY, CDR2 SVGAGI. The ends lost 4 bases at V and 5 bases at J; junction bases unmatched: 9. CDR3 sequence (DNA): TGTGCCAGCAGTTCGCCACAGGGGGTTTATACTGAAGCTTTCTTT. It encodes CASSSPQGVYTEAFF.

V gene TRBV11-2 combines with J gene TRBJ2-5, with 10 bases matching TRBD2. The germline CDR1 and CDR2 sequences are SGHAT and FQNNGV. The CDR3 is 18 amino acids. The V gene end was trimmed by 1 base and the J gene end by 5 bases; junction bases not matched to a gene: 13. The CDR3 protein is CASSLGSRSAGGRETQYF. CDR3 DNA sequence: TGTGCCAGCAGCTTAGGGTCCCGGTCAGCGGGGGGGCGGGAGACCCAGTACTTC. Together with reference TRBV11-2 and TRBJ2-5, the CDR3 gives the full variable domain: EAGVAQSPRYKIIEKRQSVAFWCNPISGHATLYWYQQILGQGPKLLIQFQNNGVVDDSQLPKDRFSAERLKGVDSTLKIQPAKLEDSAVYLCASSLGSRSAGGRETQYFGPGTRLLVL.

This chain joins TRBV18 and TRBJ2-5; no reliable D call. Trimming removed 4 bases at V and 2 bases at J, with 8 bases between. CDR1 and CDR2 from the germline V gene are KGHSH and LQKENI. The CDR3 contains 13 residues. CDR3 amino acids: CASSLSWQETQYF. CDR3 sequence (DNA): TGTGCCAGCTCACTGTCCTGGCAAGAGACCCAGTACTTC.

This clone showed up just a few times. The chain couples TRBV7-9 to TRBJ1-6; unclear D gene. In germline, CDR1 is SEHNR, CDR2 FQNEAQ (reference sequence). V was pared by 6 bases and J by 8 bases, with 11 bases between. The CDR3 sequence is 13 residues long. The chain's CDR3 is CASRTEAYSPLHF. The CDR3 DNA reads as TGTGCCAGCAGGACCGAGGCGTATTCACCCCTCCACTTT.

The gene calls are TRBV27 and TRBJ2-5; D not resolved. Germline V gives CDR1 MNHEY, CDR2 SMNVEV (reference sequence). CDR3 length: 14 residues. Trimming shortened V by 0 bases and J by 1 base, and 6 bases separated the two germline ends. The CDR3 is CASSLSILQETQYF. The CDR3 DNA reads as TGTGCCAGCAGTTTATCGATCCTCCAAGAGACCCAGTACTTC.

The chain is built from TRBV25-1 and TRBJ2-7; D gene uncertain. This CDR3 spans 15 amino acids. Germline assignment: CDR1 MGHDK and CDR2 SYGVNS. Deletions cut 1 base from V and 6 bases from J, with 16 bases between. CDR3 sequence: CASSESDWPPREQYF. The CDR3, as DNA: TGTGCCAGCAGTGAATCAGATTGGCCGCCGCGCGAGCAGTACTTC.

The rearrangement joins TRBV19 to TRBJ2-1; 15 bases agree with TRBD2. The V gene end was trimmed by 6 bases and the J gene end by 6 bases; junction bases not matched to a gene: 3. In germline, CDR1 is LNHDA, CDR2 SQIVND (reference sequence). The CDR3 is made up of 15 amino acids. CDR3 region: CASRWGLAGGNEQFF. DNA of the CDR3: TGTGCCAGTAGATGGGGACTAGCGGGGGGCAATGAGCAGTTCTTC.